This T cell receptor beta chain was recorded in a study of cytomegalovirus exposure and HLA in healthy donors. General study points: CMV serostatus was the only immune exposure information that was available.

Germline assignment: CDR1 LNHDA and CDR2 SQIVND (reference sequence). V lost 9 bases, J lost 11 bases, and 15 bases lay in between. The CDR3 consists of 11 residues. The PCR contained 60 Vbeta and 13 Jbeta primers. TCRdb's copy holds only in-frame clones and misses some; the assay was immunoSEQ multiplex PCR. The sample has more than 100,000 clones, roughly 80% seen once. As concerns this clone: Its antigen is as yet unknown.

The receptor was derived from a woman aged 50 to 65 in good health and CMV-seropositive. The chain carries TRBV19 and TRBJ2-3, with D perhaps matching TRBD2 (5 bases). What was sequenced was PBMCs. The CDR3 DNA reads as TGTGCCAGCCGGACTGCTGAACTGCAGTATTTT. Translated, it gives CASRTAELQYF.